Below, 20 T cell receptor beta chains from the same sample are listed, as sequenced in a study of T cells after yellow fever vaccination. MiXCR, applied by TCRdb to the 5' RACE reads, yields one record per CDR3 protein. Among around 610,000 distinct CDR3 sequences listed, approximately 12% were seen once. Specimen: PBMCs, collected on the day of the yellow fever booster vaccination. The origin of the receptors is a man aged 30 to 39 who received the YFV17D yellow fever vaccine.

The V gene is TRBV2, the J gene TRBJ2-5; the D gene is possibly TRBD2 (6 bases). The CDR3 extends over 15 amino acids. Germline CDR1 SNHLY, CDR2 FYNNEI. Trimming stripped 8 bases from V and 5 bases from J, with 21 bases between. Here the CDR3 reads CASGAGGIAGETQYF. DNA of the CDR3: TGTGCCAGCGGGGCTGGAGGGATAGCCGGTGAGACCCAGTACTTC.

This clonotype appeared a few times. The J gene is TRBJ2-2, the V gene TRBV30, with D tentatively TRBD2 (7 bases). V was cut by 0 bases and J by 1 base, with 12 bases left in between. The CDR3 runs 16 residues. Germline V lookup: CDR1 GTSNPN, CDR2 SVGIG (reference sequence). CDR3 bases: TGTGCCTGGAGTGTTCGGGGGGCTAAGAACACCGGGGAGCTGTTTTTT. It encodes CAWSVRGAKNTGELFF.

This clonotype was counted a few times. This chain uses TRBV19 with TRBJ2-7, with a weak D call TRBD2 (5 bases). Germline lookup yields CDR1 LNHDA and CDR2 SQIVND (reference sequence). The CDR3 spans 13 residues. The germline V and J ends were trimmed by 4 bases and 7 bases, with 14 bases remaining between them. CDR3 DNA: TGTGCCAGTAGTAACGGGGAAGTGTTGGAGCAGTACTTC. The encoded protein is CASSNGEVLEQYF.

This clonotype has a handful of counts. The CDR3, as DNA: TGTGCCAGTAGTACCCCAGGGGGACAAGAGACCCAGTACTTC. It specifies CASSTPGGQETQYF. V usage is TRBV19 and J usage is TRBJ2-5; TRBD1 agrees at 7 bases. The CDR3 contains 14 residues. J was trimmed by 2 bases and V by 4 bases; bases with no gene match: 4. CDR1 and CDR2 from the germline V gene are LNHDA and SQIVND (reference sequence).

The V gene is TRBV5-6, the J gene TRBJ2-2, with no clear D. V was shortened by 2 bases and J by 2 bases, with 10 bases between the two germline ends. There are 15 residues in the CDR3. Germline V gene lookup returns CDR1 SGHDT and CDR2 YYEEEE. CDR3 nucleotides: TGTGCCAGCAGCTTCTTTGGCGTTAACACCGGGGAGCTGTTTTTT. This codes for CASSFFGVNTGELFF.

This clonotype was detected only a few times. The chain couples TRBV7-2 to TRBJ2-1; D call uncertain. Germline-derived CDR1 and CDR2 are SGHTA and FQGNSA. V was pared by 4 bases and J by 8 bases, with 18 bases between. The CDR3 has 15 residues. CDR3 sequence (DNA): TGTGCCAGCAGCTCGGCCGGTAGTAACGCGCATGAGCAGTTCTTC. Protein product: CASSSAGSNAHEQFF.

In its sample, this clonotype was seen a few times. The chain couples TRBV12-3 or TRBV12-4 to TRBJ1-5, with no clear D. The germline V and J ends were trimmed by 3 bases and 7 bases, with 10 bases remaining between them. The CDR3 is 13 amino acids. The CDR3 is CASSLVETQPQHF. For the CDR3, the DNA is TGTGCCAGCAGTTTGGTAGAGACCCAGCCCCAGCATTTT.

This clonotype was recorded at least ten times. This chain links TRBV27 with TRBJ2-5; D unclear. Between the trimmed V and J ends, which lost 5 bases and 1 base, there was a span of 8 bases. In germline, CDR1 is MNHEY, CDR2 SMNVEV (reference sequence). The length of the CDR3 is 13 residues. The CDR3 sequence is CASSRRPQETQYF. The CDR3 nucleotides read TGTGCCAGCAGTCGTCGGCCCCAAGAGACCCAGTACTTC.

With respect to this clonotype: A read error may produce the germline difference seen at one junction end. The rearrangement links TRBV20-1 to TRBJ2-7; possibly TRBD2 for D (5 bases). CDR3 size: 12 residues. Germline lookup yields CDR1 DFQATT and CDR2 SNEGSKA (reference sequence). The chain's CDR3 is CSVREGPYEQYF. In DNA, the CDR3 is TGCAGTGTTAGAGAGGGCCCGTACGAGCAGTACTTC.

CDR3 in amino acids: CASSQDPEVSEQYF. The CDR3 region has the DNA TGTGCCAGCAGCCAAGATCCCGAGGTTAGCGAGCAGTACTTC. The V and J genes are TRBV4-2 and TRBJ2-7; no reliable D call. The CDR3 runs 14 residues. Trimming took off 0 bases at V and 6 bases at J, with 12 bases between the two ends. CDR1 LGHNA and CDR2 YNFKEQ come from the germline V gene.

The CDR3 is CASGNGGAGTEAFF. Written as DNA, the CDR3 is TGCGCCTCTGGGAACGGGGGGGCCGGGACTGAAGCTTTCTTT. The chain joins TRBV5-1 to TRBJ1-1; D possibly corresponds to TRBD1 (6 bases). V lost 10 bases and J lost 5, with 21 bases in between. CDR1 is SGHRS, CDR2 YFSETQ, per germline. This CDR3 spans 14 amino acids.

This clonotype came up many times. V is TRBV9 and J is TRBJ1-1; D may be TRBD1 (6 bases). Germline V lookup: CDR1 SGDLS, CDR2 YYNGEE. The CDR3 has 13 residues. V was trimmed by 7 bases and J by 3 bases, leaving 13 bases between them. The CDR3 DNA reads as TGTGCCAGCGGGTTCTCAGGGGACACTGAAGCTTTCTTT. Residues: CASGFSGDTEAFF.

The rearrangement uses TRBV7-9 and TRBJ2-5; 11 bases are a match to TRBD2. Trimming at V came to 3 bases and at J to 5 bases, leaving 8 bases not matched to a gene. The CDR3 totals 16 residues. Germline values: CDR1 SEHNR, CDR2 FQNEAQ (reference sequence). The CDR3 spells CASSFTTSGSGETQYF. In DNA, the CDR3 is TGTGCCAGCAGCTTTACAACTAGCGGGAGCGGGGAGACCCAGTACTTC.

This clonotype was detected a few times. This chain links TRBV19 with TRBJ2-7; a possible D gene is TRBD1 (6 bases). V was trimmed by 5 bases and J by 2 bases, leaving 13 bases between them. The CDR3 sequence is 14 residues long. The germline CDR1 and CDR2 sequences are LNHDA and SQIVND (reference sequence). The CDR3 DNA follows: TGTGCCAGTAGTGTACAGGGTTCGGCCTACGAGCAGTACTTC. Protein: CASSVQGSAYEQYF. The full variable domain, rest sourced from reference TRBV19 and TRBJ2-7, is DGGITQSPKYLFRKEGQNVTLSCEQNLNHDAMYWYRQDPGQGLRLIYYSQIVNDFQKGDIAEGYSVSREKKESFPLTVTSAQKNPTAFYLCASSVQGSAYEQYFGPGTRLTVT.

The V and J genes are TRBV18 and TRBJ2-7; no reliable D call. The CDR3 has 14 amino acids. Germline assignment: CDR1 KGHSH and CDR2 LQKENI. Between the trimmed V and J ends, which lost 4 bases and 1 base, there was a span of 11 bases. CDR3 sequence (DNA): TGTGCCAGCTCACTTTTGCAAACTTCCTACGAGCAGTACTTC. It codes for CASSLLQTSYEQYF.

This clonotype was detected a few times. The V gene is TRBV4-3, the J gene TRBJ2-3, with a tentative D call TRBD1 (5 bases). This CDR3 region has 17 residues. Germline V lookup: CDR1 LGHNA, CDR2 YSLEER. V was pared by 3 bases and J by 2 bases, with 18 bases between. CDR3 sequence reads: CASSQQSSTDPTDTQYF. The CDR3 region has the DNA TGCGCCAGCAGCCAGCAATCGTCGACAGACCCCACAGATACGCAGTATTTT.

This clonotype has only a few counts. The V and J genes are TRBV7-2 and TRBJ2-6, with TRBD2 as a possible D gene (6 bases). This CDR3 region has 17 residues. Germline V gene data show CDR1 as SGHTA and CDR2 as FQGNSA. V was cut by 1 base and J by 3 bases, with 13 bases left in between. The DNA of the CDR3 is TGTGCCAGCAGCTTAGTCCCAGGGCGGGATGGGGCCAACGTCCTGACTTTC. This encodes CASSLVPGRDGANVLTF.

About this clonotype itself: Since a much larger clone is just one base distant, this may be a read error. The rearrangement joins TRBV23-1 to TRBJ2-1, with D possibly called TRBD1 or TRBD2 (5 bases each). TRBV23-1 is an ORF, with its function uncertain. This CDR3 has 19 residues. V was pared by 2 bases and J by 6 bases, with 26 bases between. CDR3 bases: TGCGCCAGCAGTCAACCCCACCCGCGAAGTCAGAGGGGCACCAATGAGCAGTTCTTC. It yields the protein CASSQPHPRSQRGTNEQFF.

This clonotype came up a few times. J is TRBJ1-5 and V is TRBV12-3 or TRBV12-4; D gene uncertain. V lost 5 bases and J 6 bases, leaving 14 bases between the germline ends. This CDR3 is 14 amino acids long. In DNA, the CDR3 is TGTGCCAGCAGTGCTTCGGCCGGCGGTCAGCCCCAGCATTTT. Its translation is CASSASAGGQPQHF.

V gene TRBV20-1 combines with J gene TRBJ1-5; D remains ambiguous. Germline V gene lookup returns CDR1 DFQATT and CDR2 SNEGSKA (reference sequence). V was pared by 7 bases and J by 5 bases, with 15 bases between. The CDR3 sequence is 13 residues long. The CDR3 bases are TGCAGTGTAATCAGGTCTGAAGATCAGCCCCAGCATTTT. Its protein is CSVIRSEDQPQHF.